The T cell receptor (beta chain) described here comes from a study of blood T cell repertoires in COVID-19 (TCRdb year 2020). Background for the entire study: Collaborator samples came from the United States, Italy and Spain and covered acute and convalescent phases of COVID-19. The prospective study material was composed of cDNA or gDNA derived from T cells, B-cell-depleted T cells, or PBMCs. The dataset comprised deeply sampled blood TCRbeta repertoires from subjects exposed to, actively infected with, or recovered from COVID-19. The repertoires were released in a freely available public database meant as a resource for research on the immune response to SARS-CoV-2. Samples were obtained from the ongoing ImmuneRACE study (first 160 participants) and from some 1,200 subjects provided by 6 global collaborators. Nearly every sample came with metadata listing a de-identified subject ID, COVID-19 status, age in years and sex. Where HLA class I and class II types were available, the types were taken from metadata supplied by the sample provider, not from assay-based typing.

Each collaborating institution followed its own protocols to collect whole blood in K2EDTA tubes. For TCRbeta analysis, collaborators shipped samples as frozen whole blood, isolated PBMCs, or DNA extracted from either of those sample types. V is shortened by 4 bases, J by 0 bases, and the region joining them spans 4 bases. The CDR3 runs 13 amino acids, cysteine and phenylalanine included. Only the CDR3 portion is preserved as DNA: 39 bases, with reading frame beginning at the first base. According to the germline V gene, CDR1 reads SGHDN and CDR2 reads FVKESK. General findings and caveats noted by the study authors: The quantity of clinical and demographic metadata differed by source and by participant and was supplied without curation.

TCRbeta CDR3 regions were amplified from genomic DNA using the immunoSEQ Assay, a bias-controlled multiplex PCR. In the paper's pipeline: The number of nucleated cells in each sample was estimated by amplification of reference gene primers within the assay. To quantify the absolute abundance of each unique TCRbeta CDR3 rearrangement, sequence reads were collapsed and filtered. Productive Simpson clonality was computed per sample as the square root of Simpson's diversity index over productive rearrangements. As stored in TCRdb, this immuneACCESS dataset retains in-frame rearrangements with V and J assigned. A fraction of the clones does not appear; measured against another copy, unresolved V genes explain less than half of the discrepancy, and the remainder lacks a known reason. For V, J and clone size, that table is used; D and trimming come from the DNA. For this sample the table gives some 320,000 clones, of which 75% to 85% were detected only once. Jointly, the top ten make up 7.2% of the sample.

As concerns this clone: Its antigen target is currently unknown. Within one base of it there is no much larger clone, and no base qualities were kept.

This receptor was identified in a human donor in a cohort sampled during active COVID-19. The sequenced sample consisted of peripheral blood. Recombination joined TRBV14 with TRBJ1-3, with no confidently assigned D gene. The DNA sequence is as follows: TGTGCCAGCAGCCGTCGCTCTGGAAACACCATATATTTT. It is translated as CASSRRSGNTIYF.